Shown below are 19 T cell receptor beta chains from a single sample sequenced in a study of T cell responses to AZD1222 COVID-19 vaccine. The repertoire was sequenced with immunoSEQ multiplex PCR; TCRdb's copy has only in-frame clones and lacks some. This table has some 150,000 clones, around nine tenths appearing once. The input for sequencing was peripheral blood, taken on day 0 of MenACWY control vaccination. Every receptor here comes from an adult in good health.

The V and J genes are TRBV9 and TRBJ2-3; weak D call: TRBD2 (7 bases). The CDR3 spans 16 residues. V was pared by 2 bases and J by 1 base, with 14 bases between. Germline V gene lookup returns CDR1 SGDLS and CDR2 YYNGEE. CDR3 sequence (DNA): TGTGCCAGCAGCGTTAGGGGCGGGGGCGGCACAGATACGCAGTATTTT. The encoded protein is CASSVRGGGGTDTQYF. Filled out from reference TRBV9 and TRBJ2-3, the complete variable domain reads DSGVTQTPKHLITATGQRVTLRCSPRSGDLSVYWYQQSLDQGLQFLIQYYNGEERAKGNILERFSAQQFPDLHSELNLSSLELGDSALYFCASSVRGGGGTDTQYFGPGTRLTVL.

The gene calls are TRBV5-1 and TRBJ2-3; 11 bases are shared with TRBD2. The germline V gene has CDR1 SGHRS and CDR2 YFSETQ. The CDR3 extends over 17 amino acids. With 0 bases clipped from V and 5 bases from J, the junction kept 8 bases outside the gene matches. CDR3 sequence: CASSLASSGRSLDTQYF. The CDR3 region has the DNA TGCGCCAGCAGCTTGGCCTCTAGCGGGAGGAGCTTAGATACGCAGTATTTT.

CDR3 protein: CASHIRFGDSGQLNTEAFF. CDR3 in DNA: TGTGCCAGCCATATACGATTCGGCGATAGCGGACAGCTCAACACTGAAGCTTTCTTT. The chain is built from TRBV27 and TRBJ1-1; tentative D call: TRBD1 (6 bases). This CDR3 contains 19 residues. V was trimmed by 8 bases and J by 2 bases, leaving 30 bases between them. CDR1 and CDR2 (germline): MNHEY, SMNVEV (reference sequence).

The genes are TRBV28 and TRBJ2-7, with TRBD2 matching 12 bases. Looked up from germline, CDR1 is MDHEN and CDR2 is SYDVKM. Trimming at V came to 6 bases and at J to 3 bases, leaving 6 bases not matched to a gene. The CDR3 runs to 15 residues. The CDR3 region has the DNA TGTGCCAGCAGAACCCGGACTAGCGGGAACTACGAGCAGTACTTC. This sequence encodes CASRTRTSGNYEQYF.

The CDR3 DNA reads as TGTGCCAGCAGTACTCCCCCTGGGGCACGCTCTGGAAACACCATATATTTT. Its protein is CASSTPPGARSGNTIYF. The genes are TRBV28 and TRBJ1-3, with TRBD1 as a possible D gene (5 bases). The CDR3 loop spans 17 amino acids. Trimming took 5 bases from V and 0 from J, leaving 17 bases between them. CDR1 is MDHEN and CDR2 is SYDVKM in the germline V gene.

The V and J genes are TRBV5-1 and TRBJ1-2; a possible D gene is TRBD1 (6 bases). There are 13 residues in the CDR3. V was trimmed by 3 bases and J by 4 bases, leaving 10 bases between them. CDR1 and CDR2 (germline): SGHRS, YFSETQ. The CDR3 region has the DNA TGCGCCAGCAGCTCGAGGGGGGGCTATGGCTACACCTTC. This translates into CASSSRGGYGYTF.

This rearrangement joins TRBV10-3 to TRBJ2-7; the match to TRBD1 covers 9 bases. Trimming took 8 bases from V and 3 from J; bases not matched to a gene: 14. Per the germline V gene, CDR1 is ENHRY and CDR2 is SYGVKD. The CDR3 runs 16 residues. This CDR3 is CAIGHPSTGGNYEQYF. The CDR3 nucleotides are TGTGCCATCGGGCATCCCTCGACAGGGGGAAACTACGAGCAGTACTTC.

The rearrangement uses TRBV6-5 and TRBJ1-6; weak D call: TRBD1 (5 bases). CDR3 size: 13 residues. Germline CDR1 is MNHEY and CDR2 is SVGAGI. Trimming removed 6 bases from V and 6 bases from J, with 9 bases in between. DNA of the CDR3: TGTGCCAGCAGGGGGGAGGGTAATTCACCCCTCCACTTT. Translating gives CASRGEGNSPLHF.

J is TRBJ1-5 and V is TRBV9, with 12 bases matching TRBD1. Germline values: CDR1 SGDLS, CDR2 YYNGEE. V lost 3 bases to trimming and J lost 4 bases; unmatched junction nucleotides: 20. This CDR3 region has 21 residues. DNA for the CDR3: TGTGCCAGCAGCGCAAATTACGGGACAGGGGGCTCTAAGATAGGAAATCAGCCCCAGCATTTT. This codes for CASSANYGTGGSKIGNQPQHF.

The V and J genes are TRBV5-1 and TRBJ1-3; 10 bases align to TRBD1. J lost 1 base, V lost 0 bases, and 4 bases had no gene match. CDR1 SGHRS and CDR2 YFSETQ come from the germline V gene. The CDR3 contains 17 residues. In nucleotides, the CDR3 is TGCGCCAGCAGCTTGGCCGGGACAGGGGAATCTGGAAACACCATATATTTT. Its translation: CASSLAGTGESGNTIYF. The full variable domain, in which reference TRBV5-1 and TRBJ1-3 provide the parts outside the CDR3, is KAGVTQTPRYLIKTRGQQVTLSCSPISGHRSVSWYQQTPGQGLQFLFEYFSETQRNKGNFPGRFSGRQFSNSRSEMNVSTLELGDSALYLCASSLAGTGESGNTIYFGEGSWLTVV.

This clone was detected only once. J is TRBJ2-5 and V is TRBV6-1, with D possibly being TRBD1 (5 bases). The CDR3 is 14 residues long. V was shortened by 0 bases and J by 4 bases, with 9 bases between the two germline ends. Germline V gene data show CDR1 as MNHNS and CDR2 as SASEGT. DNA of the CDR3: TGTGCCAGCAGTGAAGCTTGGGGCGGAGAGACCCAGTACTTC. Translated, it gives CASSEAWGGETQYF.

Remarks on this clone: At one boundary the junction diverges from the germline segment, which might be a read error. The genes are TRBV7-9 and TRBJ1-2; D is uncertain. The CDR3 is made up of 11 amino acids. The germline CDR1 and CDR2 sequences are SEHNR and FQNEAQ (reference sequence). In DNA form, the CDR3 reads TGTGCCAGCAGGGGGATCTCCGAGCCCGGCTTC. Protein: CASRGISEPGF.

The gene calls are TRBV7-9 and TRBJ2-1, with 12 positions matching TRBD2. The CDR3 is 15 amino acids. The V gene end was trimmed by 4 bases and the J gene end by 5 bases; junction bases not matched to a gene: 3. Germline lookup yields CDR1 SEHNR and CDR2 FQNEAQ (reference sequence). The CDR3 DNA sequence: TGTGCCAGCAGCTCAAGACTAGCGGGAGACAATGAGCAGTTCTTC. It codes for CASSSRLAGDNEQFF.

The CDR3 region has the DNA TGTGCCAGCAGCCTTACCGGGACAGCGGTTGAGCAGTTCTTC. As protein: CASSLTGTAVEQFF. This chain joins TRBV3-1 (or the pseudogene TRBV3-2) and TRBJ2-1, with 7 bases matching TRBD1. Germline CDR1 LGHDT, CDR2 YNNKEL (reference sequence). The CDR3 is made up of 14 amino acids. V trimming: 4 bases; J trimming: 9 bases; junction bases outside the gene matches: 9.

The V call is TRBV4-1, the J call TRBJ2-7; 9 bases are a match to TRBD1. The CDR3 extends over 15 amino acids. Per the germline V gene, CDR1 is MGHRA and CDR2 is YSYEKL. V was clipped by 4 bases and J by 5 bases; unmatched bases: 9. The CDR3 sequence: CASSPAPRQGDEQYF. The DNA of the CDR3 is TGCGCCAGCAGCCCCGCACCGAGACAGGGGGACGAGCAGTACTTC.

The CDR3 DNA sequence: TGTGCCAGCAGACCCCCAGGGGCGGAATACGAGCAGTACTTC. It translates to CASRPPGAEYEQYF. The chain joins TRBV28 to TRBJ2-7; the D gene is possibly TRBD1 (6 bases). V was trimmed by 6 bases and J by 4 bases, leaving 16 bases between them. The germline CDR1 and CDR2 sequences are MDHEN and SYDVKM. CDR3 length: 14 residues.

V usage is TRBV7-8 and J usage is TRBJ1-1, with D perhaps TRBD1 (5 bases). CDR3 length: 16 residues. V lost 5 bases and J lost 4, with 20 bases in between. The germline V gene has CDR1 SGHVS and CDR2 FQNEAQ. The CDR3 loop is CASSVKLTVRGTEAFF. For the CDR3, the DNA is TGTGCCAGCAGCGTAAAATTGACAGTCCGCGGCACTGAAGCTTTCTTT.

The chain carries TRBV5-8 and TRBJ2-2; TRBD2 is a possible D gene (6 bases). V lost 5 bases and J 5 bases, leaving 13 bases between the germline ends. The CDR3 is 14 residues long. In germline, CDR1 is SGHTS, CDR2 YDEGEE. This chain's CDR3 is CASSLFGGTGELFF. As DNA, the CDR3 is TGTGCCAGCAGTCTTTTTGGAGGGACCGGGGAGCTGTTTTTT.

The rearrangement joins TRBV15 to TRBJ1-4; D might be TRBD1 (6 bases). Germline V CDR1 and CDR2: LNHNV, YYDKDF (reference sequence). The V end was cut by 1 base, the J end by 7 bases, with 10 bases between. The CDR3 is 14 amino acids. The CDR3 DNA follows: TGTGCCACCAGCAGAGTGGGGGCGGGTGAAAAACTGTTTTTT. Protein sequence: CATSRVGAGEKLFF. The whole variable domain, filled in from reference TRBV15 and TRBJ1-4, reads DAMVIQNPRYQVTQFGKPVTLSCSQTLNHNVMYWYQQKSSQAPKLLFHYYDKDFNNEADTPDNFQSRRPNTSFCFLDIRSPGLGDTAMYLCATSRVGAGEKLFFGSGTQLSVL.